This T cell receptor beta chain came from a study of CD8+ T cells in alopecia areata (dated by TCRdb to the late 2010s). In the study overall: The treated patients took part in an open-label pilot trial in which moderate-to-severe alopecia areata was treated with oral tofacitinib at 5 to 10 mg twice daily. Tofacitinib was given for 6 to 18 months, followed by 6 months of follow-up off drug to assess delayed response and recurrence. The study used high-throughput TCRbeta sequencing to examine T cell clonal expansion in alopecia areata, in both the C3H/HeJ mouse model and human patients. On the human side, TCRbeta sequencing was run on scalp tissue and on sorted CD4+ and CD8+ peripheral blood T cells from healthy controls and from alopecia areata patients with either patchy or totalis/universalis disease. Patients on tofacitinib were biopsied at baseline and after 4 and 24 weeks of treatment, and several of the patients also had a later scalp biopsy. Scalp clonality was compared across normal scalp (n=4), patchy alopecia areata scalp (n=8), and alopecia totalis/universalis scalp (n=8). RNA came from the PAXgene miRNA kit for fixed scalp, the miRNeasy kit for PBMCs, and the RNeasy kit for mouse skin. Amplification of TCRbeta CDR3 regions was done by immunoSEQ multiplex PCR using 35 Vbeta forward primers and 13 Jbeta reverse primers. Study-level results and caveats: Shared TCR sequences between patients were less evident than in mice, which may be partly attributable to HLA diversity in the patient population. Scalp TCR repertoire analysis is complicated because resident alphabeta T cells in normal human skin are also sequenced, whereas mouse skin is dominated by gammadelta T cells. Lesional scalp, especially in alopecia totalis/universalis, showed higher clonality and more expanded CD8+ clones than normal scalp, suggesting antigenic drive.

Trimming leaves V shorter by 0 bases and J shorter by 2 bases, with the junction holding 4 bases beyond the gene matches. From the cysteine through the phenylalanine, the CDR3 covers 16 amino acids. Just the 48-base CDR3 DNA is kept, in frame starting at base 1. As encoded in the germline V gene, CDR1 is SGHRS while CDR2 is YFSETQ. Of note for this clone: Its recognized antigen is unknown. No per-base quality is available; no much larger clone lies one base away.

The time point label here, explained by the study, means: baseline before oral tofacitinib. Lesional scalp punch biopsies and peripheral blood were collected from alopecia areata patients. After PBMCs were isolated by density centrifugation and stained for CD3, CD4 and CD8, a FACSAria was used to sort CD4+ and CD8+ T cells. Receptors were amplified or captured by the immunoSEQ multiplex PCR assay. RNA was extracted from all samples and reverse transcribed into cDNA, which served as template for TCR sequencing. SuperScript III was used to make first-strand cDNA, primed with a 2:1 mix of oligo-dT and random hexamers. A synthetic immune receptor repertoire was used to measure amplification bias, and any remaining bias was corrected computationally. In the source study's methods: Raw reads were preprocessed to remove errors, and CDR3 was defined according to IMGT conventions as the region from the conserved cysteine to phenylalanine. Clonality was calculated as 1 minus Shannon entropy normalized by log2 of the number of productive unique TCRs. CD4 or CD8 identity of scalp clones was inferred by cross-referencing scalp TCRbeta sequences with sorted blood CD4 and CD8 repertoires. TCRdb obtained this table from immuneACCESS and retained in-frame rearrangements with V and J assigned. These tables miss some clones; where compared with another copy, unresolved V genes account for less than half of the shortfall, and the remainder is unexplained. V and J calls and clone size are copied from that table; D and trimming were computed from the DNA. Within this sample are around 130,000 clones, with 58% of them counted one time only. In total, the top ten clones hold under 5% of the sample.

The material was CD4+ T cells sorted from blood, obtained at week 0. The receptor comes from a human donor with alopecia areata. The sequence is built from TRBV5-1 and TRBJ1-2, with 10 bases matching TRBD1. For the CDR3, the sequence is CASSLGQGARNYGYTF. The DNA reads TGCGCCAGCAGCTTGGGACAGGGGGCGCGGAACTATGGCTACACCTTC.